The clone carrying this T cell receptor (beta chain) was counted many times. The V and J ends lost 4 bases and 5 bases, in that order; junction bases with no gene match: 5. The CDR3 loop spans 13 amino acids. In germline, CDR1 is LGHDT, CDR2 YNNKEL (reference sequence). These data are taken from a study of regulatory T cells in long-lasting Graves disease. The time point is: newly diagnosed GD, antithyroid drugs for less than 3 months. After RNA was extracted from PBMCs, the TCR library was made from it. Through Arm-PCR of CDR3 regions and iRepertoire HTBI primers, TCR beta libraries were built. One entry per CDR3 protein results from TCRdb running MiXCR on the multiplex PCR reads. The profile shows more than 300,000 distinct CDR3 sequences, under 20% of them singletons. This sample was shared with a second study, whose subject was T cells in Graves' hyperthyroidism and ophthalmopathy. That study reports: Patients showing uncontrolled infection, other autoimmune disease, pregnancy or lactation were ineligible. Thyroid ultrasound and orbital computed tomography, with clinical symptoms and serum thyroxine and TRAb, informed diagnoses.

The chain uses TRBV3-1 and TRBJ2-7; 7 nucleotides agree with TRBD2. This sequence was found in a woman aged 18-29 years with Graves disease. This sample comprised peripheral blood mononuclear cells (PBMCs), obtained at new diagnosis, from a patient treated with antithyroid drugs. The CDR3 protein is CASSPPGGDEQYF. CDR3 sequence (DNA): TGTGCCAGCAGCCCTCCGGGGGGAGACGAGCAGTACTTC.